This T cell receptor (beta chain) was documented in a study of cytomegalovirus exposure and HLA in healthy donors. Germline CDR1 reads SGHDN; CDR2 reads FVKESK. The CDR3 loop spans 15 amino acids. Trimming pared 5 bases from V and 0 bases from J, leaving 11 bases between. Vbeta (60) and Jbeta (13) primers were used in the PCR. Generated by immunoSEQ multiplex PCR, the TCRdb table keeps only in-frame clones and is missing some. The table records 60,000 to 85,000 clones, 74% of them present only once. V gene TRBV14 combines with J gene TRBJ2-1, with D possibly matching TRBD1 (5 bases). Sequenced material: PBMCs. The receptor was derived from a human donor in good health. Here the CDR3 reads CASSVQESSYNEQFF. CDR3 sequence (DNA): TGTGCCAGCAGCGTACAGGAGAGCTCCTACAATGAGCAGTTCTTC.